Described below is a single TCR beta chain sequence and its context. In the same sample, other DNA sequences code for this CDR3. This sample was included in a study of blood T cell repertoires in COVID-19. Study-wide context: Sites in the United States, Italy and Spain provided acute and convalescent COVID-19 samples. T cells, B-cell-depleted T cells, or PBMCs supplied cDNA or gDNA.

Original processing notes: Scientists estimated how many nucleated cells there were by amplifying reference gene primers. Produced via immunoSEQ multiplex PCR; TCRdb's table is partial and in-frame only. For V, J and clone size, that table is used; D and trimming come from the DNA. Here the sample spans 130,000 to 150,000 clones, around three quarters being singletons. There are 13 residues in the CDR3. Per germline, CDR1 LGHDT and CDR2 YNNKEL (reference sequence). With V trimmed by 4 bases and J by 4 bases, 3 bases remained unmatched. The source of this sequence is a man aged 50 to 59 with active or convalescent COVID-19. V is TRBV3-1 (or the pseudogene TRBV3-2) and J is TRBJ1-2; TRBD1 agrees at 7 bases. Sequencing was performed on peripheral blood. The CDR3 DNA sequence: TGTGCCAGCAGCCCCCGACAGGGCTATGGCTACACCTTC. Amino acids: CASSPRQGYGYTF.